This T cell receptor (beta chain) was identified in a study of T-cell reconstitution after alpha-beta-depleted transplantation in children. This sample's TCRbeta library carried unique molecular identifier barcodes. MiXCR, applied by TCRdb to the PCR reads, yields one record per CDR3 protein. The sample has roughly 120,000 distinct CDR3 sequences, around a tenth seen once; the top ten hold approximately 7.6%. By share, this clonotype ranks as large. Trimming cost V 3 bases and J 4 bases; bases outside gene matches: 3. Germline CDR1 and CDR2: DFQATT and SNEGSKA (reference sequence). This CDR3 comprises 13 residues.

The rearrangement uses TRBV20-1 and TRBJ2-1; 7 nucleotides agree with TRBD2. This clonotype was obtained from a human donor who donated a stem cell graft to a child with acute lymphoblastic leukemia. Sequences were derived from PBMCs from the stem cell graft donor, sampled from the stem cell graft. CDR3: CSARWREYNEQFF. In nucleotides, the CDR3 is TGCAGTGCTAGGTGGCGGGAGTACAATGAGCAGTTCTTC.